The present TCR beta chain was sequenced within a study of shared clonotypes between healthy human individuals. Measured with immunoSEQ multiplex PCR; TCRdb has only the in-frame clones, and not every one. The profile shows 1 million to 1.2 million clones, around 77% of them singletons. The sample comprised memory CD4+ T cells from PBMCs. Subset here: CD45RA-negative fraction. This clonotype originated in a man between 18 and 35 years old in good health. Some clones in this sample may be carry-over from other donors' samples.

The CDR3 sequence is CASSSQGLGEEKLFF. The CDR3 DNA reads as TGTGCCAGCAGCTCCCAGGGGTTGGGGGAAGAAAAACTGTTTTTT. The chain recombines TRBV28 with TRBJ1-4; D might be TRBD1 (6 bases). The CDR3 has 15 amino acids. Germline values: CDR1 MDHEN, CDR2 SYDVKM. Deletions cut 6 bases from V and 8 bases from J, with 19 bases between.